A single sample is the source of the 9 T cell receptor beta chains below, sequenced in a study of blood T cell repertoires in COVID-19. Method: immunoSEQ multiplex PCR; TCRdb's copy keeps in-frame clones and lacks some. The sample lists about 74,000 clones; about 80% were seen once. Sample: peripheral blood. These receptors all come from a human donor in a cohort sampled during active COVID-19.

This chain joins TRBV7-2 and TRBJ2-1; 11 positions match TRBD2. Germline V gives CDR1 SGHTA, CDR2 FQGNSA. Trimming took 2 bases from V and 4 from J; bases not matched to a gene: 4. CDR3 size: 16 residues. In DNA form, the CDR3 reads TGTGCCAGCAGCTTAAGGGGGACTAGCGGATACAATGAGCAGTTCTTC. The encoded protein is CASSLRGTSGYNEQFF.

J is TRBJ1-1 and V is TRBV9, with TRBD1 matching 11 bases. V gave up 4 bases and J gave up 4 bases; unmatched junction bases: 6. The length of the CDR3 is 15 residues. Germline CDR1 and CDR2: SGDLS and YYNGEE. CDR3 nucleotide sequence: TGTGCCAGCAGCTTTGGACAGGGGGCTAGCACTGAAGCTTTCTTT. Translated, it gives CASSFGQGASTEAFF.

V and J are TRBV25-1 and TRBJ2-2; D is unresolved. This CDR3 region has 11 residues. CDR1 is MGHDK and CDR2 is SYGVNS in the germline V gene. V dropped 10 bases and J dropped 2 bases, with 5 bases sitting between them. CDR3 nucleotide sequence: TGTGCCACTACCAACACCGGGGAGCTGTTTTTT. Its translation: CATTNTGELFF. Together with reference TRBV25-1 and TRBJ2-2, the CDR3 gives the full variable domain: EADIYQTPRYLVIGTGKKITLECSQTMGHDKMYWYQQDPGMELHLIHYSYGVNSTEKGDLSSESTVSRIRTEHFPLTLESARPSHTSQYLCATTNTGELFFGEGSRLTVL.

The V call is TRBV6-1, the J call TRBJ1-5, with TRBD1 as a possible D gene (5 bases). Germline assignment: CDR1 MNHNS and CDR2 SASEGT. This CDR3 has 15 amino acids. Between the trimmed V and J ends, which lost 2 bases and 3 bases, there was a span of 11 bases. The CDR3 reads CASSERGQINQPQHF. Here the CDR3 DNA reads TGTGCCAGCAGTGAAAGGGGCCAGATCAATCAGCCCCAGCATTTT.

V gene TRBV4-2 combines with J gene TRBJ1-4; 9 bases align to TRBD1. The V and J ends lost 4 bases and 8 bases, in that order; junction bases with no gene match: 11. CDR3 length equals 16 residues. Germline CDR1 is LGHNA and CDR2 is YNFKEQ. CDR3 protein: CASSRNDRGKDEKLFF. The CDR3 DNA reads TGTGCCAGCAGCCGAAACGACAGGGGGAAGGACGAAAAACTGTTTTTT.

The CDR3 DNA sequence: TGTGCCAGCAGCGGACGGGGGTTGGCGTTTGCTTTCTTT. It specifies CASSGRGLAFAFF. V usage is TRBV2 and J usage is TRBJ1-1; perhaps TRBD1 as D (5 bases). Germline lookup yields CDR1 SNHLY and CDR2 FYNNEI. There are 13 residues in the CDR3. V gave up 6 bases and J gave up 11 bases, with 19 bases separating them.

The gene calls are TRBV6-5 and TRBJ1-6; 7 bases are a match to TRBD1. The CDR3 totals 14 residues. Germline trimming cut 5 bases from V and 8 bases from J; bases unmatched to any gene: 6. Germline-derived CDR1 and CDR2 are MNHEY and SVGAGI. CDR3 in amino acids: CASSRRTGDSPLHF. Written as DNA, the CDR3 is TGTGCCAGCAGTAGACGGACAGGAGATTCACCCCTCCACTTT.

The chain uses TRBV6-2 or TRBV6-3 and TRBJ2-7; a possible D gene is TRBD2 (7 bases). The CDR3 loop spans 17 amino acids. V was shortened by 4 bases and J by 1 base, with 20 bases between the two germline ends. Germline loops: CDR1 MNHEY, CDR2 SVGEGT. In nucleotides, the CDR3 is TGTGCCAGCAGTTCACCGAGTGGCGGGGGCTTTTCCTACGAGCAGTACTTC. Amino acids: CASSSPSGGGFSYEQYF.

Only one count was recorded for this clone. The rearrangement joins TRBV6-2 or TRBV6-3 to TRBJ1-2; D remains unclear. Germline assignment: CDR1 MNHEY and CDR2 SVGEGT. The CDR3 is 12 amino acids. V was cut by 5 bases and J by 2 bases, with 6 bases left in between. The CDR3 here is CASSPVNYGYTF. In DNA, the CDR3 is TGTGCCAGCAGTCCAGTAAACTATGGCTACACCTTC.